A selection of T cell receptor beta chains follows, all from one sample in a study of OX40 agonist ivuxolimab in advanced cancers. Generated by immunoSEQ multiplex PCR, the TCRdb table keeps only in-frame clones and is missing some. Here the sample spans 77,000 or so clones, approximately 90% being singletons. Material: CD4+ or CD8+ T cells sorted from blood, obtained in a trial of the OX40 agonist ivuxolimab. The receptors were sampled from an adult with an advanced solid tumor such as melanoma, head and neck, liver or kidney cancer. Each CDR3 is given with its conserved first and last residue.

CASSSAVNTGELFF	TRBV7-6	TRBJ2-2
CASSKVGEAFF	TRBV21-1	TRBJ1-1
CASGWSGRAGNEQFF	TRBV12-5	TRBJ2-1
CAISDPGQGITDTQYF	TRBV10-3	TRBJ2-3
CASSTPGPITGELFF	TRBV19	TRBJ2-2
CASSPRSPGYTF	TRBV2	TRBJ1-2
CASSLAGGQGYEQYF	TRBV5-1	TRBJ2-7
CASSYRLAVNNEQFF	TRBV6-6	TRBJ2-1
CASSLGFQSTEAFF	TRBV5-8	TRBJ1-1
CASNPGGSGARNTQYF	TRBV28	TRBJ2-3